This TCR beta chain stems from a study of shared clonotypes between healthy human individuals. Donors comprised only Caucasian adults living in Nashville, Tennessee. CDR3 length: 15 amino acids. Looked up from germline, CDR1 is MDHEN and CDR2 is SYDVKM. The V gene lost 3 bases and the J gene lost 3 bases, with 12 bases spanning the gap. It was across several immunoSEQ plates that each subset's genomic DNA was evenly split. Researchers sequenced unsorted PBMC DNA using ten immunoSEQ deep assay plates. Libraries were prepared by immunoSEQ multiplex PCR; TCRdb keeps only in-frame clonotypes and omits some of them. The sample holds over 400,000 clones; 70% to 80% are singletons and the top ten take 12%.

This TCR was recovered from a woman aged 35 to 49 in good health. Some clones in this sample may be carry-over from other donors' samples. The chain has TRBV28 and TRBJ1-5, with D hard to call. The sample was PBMCs. The CDR3 region is CASSLRLIINQPQHF. DNA of the CDR3: TGTGCCAGCAGTTTGAGACTAATAATCAATCAGCCCCAGCATTTT.